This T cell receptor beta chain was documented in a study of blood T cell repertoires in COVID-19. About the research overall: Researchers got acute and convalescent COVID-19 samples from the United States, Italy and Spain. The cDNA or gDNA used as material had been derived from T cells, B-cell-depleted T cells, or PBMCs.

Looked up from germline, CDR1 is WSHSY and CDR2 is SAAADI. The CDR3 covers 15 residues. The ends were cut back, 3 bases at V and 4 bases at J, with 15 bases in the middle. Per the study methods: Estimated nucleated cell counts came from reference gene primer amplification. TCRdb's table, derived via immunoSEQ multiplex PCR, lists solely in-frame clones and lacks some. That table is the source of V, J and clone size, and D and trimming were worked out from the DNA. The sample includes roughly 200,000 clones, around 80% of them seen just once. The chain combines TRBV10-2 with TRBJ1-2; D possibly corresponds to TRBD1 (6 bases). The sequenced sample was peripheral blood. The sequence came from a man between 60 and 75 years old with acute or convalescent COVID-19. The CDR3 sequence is CASSDDGQPPYGYTF. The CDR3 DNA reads TGCGCCAGCAGTGACGATGGACAGCCTCCCTATGGCTACACCTTC.